This T cell receptor (beta chain) was retrieved from a study of T-cell reconstitution after alpha-beta-depleted transplantation in children. Trimming at V came to 4 bases and at J to 4 bases, leaving 4 bases not matched to a gene. The CDR3 is made up of 14 amino acids. Looked up from germline, CDR1 is SGHDT and CDR2 is YYEEEE. The library targeted TCRbeta and was prepared with unique molecular identifiers. TCRdb re-called the PCR reads through MiXCR, storing one row per CDR3 protein. Altogether a few hundred thousand distinct CDR3 sequences are present, around 18% being singletons, with the ten largest covering 2.5% to 3.5%. The table lists this clonotype with many counts.

The source is a human donor who donated a stem cell graft to a child with acute lymphoblastic leukemia. The chain links TRBV5-6 to TRBJ2-1; 8 bases are shared with TRBD1. Sequences were derived from PBMCs from the stem cell graft donor, sampled from the stem cell graft. CDR3: CASSLGQVYNEQFF. CDR3 coding DNA: TGTGCCAGCAGCCTGGGACAGGTGTACAATGAGCAGTTCTTC.